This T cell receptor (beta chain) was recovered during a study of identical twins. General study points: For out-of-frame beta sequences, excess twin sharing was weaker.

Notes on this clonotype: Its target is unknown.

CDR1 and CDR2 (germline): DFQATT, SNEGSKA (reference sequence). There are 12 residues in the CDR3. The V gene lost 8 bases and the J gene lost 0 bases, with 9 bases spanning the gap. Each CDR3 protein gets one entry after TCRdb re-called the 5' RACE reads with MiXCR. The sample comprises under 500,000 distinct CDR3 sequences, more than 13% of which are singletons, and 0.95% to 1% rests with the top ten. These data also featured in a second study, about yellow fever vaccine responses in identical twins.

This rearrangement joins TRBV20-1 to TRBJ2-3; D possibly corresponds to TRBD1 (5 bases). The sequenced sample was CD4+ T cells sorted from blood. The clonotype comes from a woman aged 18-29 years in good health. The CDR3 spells CSLQDSTDTQYF. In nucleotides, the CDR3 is TGCAGTCTACAGGATAGCACAGATACGCAGTATTTT.